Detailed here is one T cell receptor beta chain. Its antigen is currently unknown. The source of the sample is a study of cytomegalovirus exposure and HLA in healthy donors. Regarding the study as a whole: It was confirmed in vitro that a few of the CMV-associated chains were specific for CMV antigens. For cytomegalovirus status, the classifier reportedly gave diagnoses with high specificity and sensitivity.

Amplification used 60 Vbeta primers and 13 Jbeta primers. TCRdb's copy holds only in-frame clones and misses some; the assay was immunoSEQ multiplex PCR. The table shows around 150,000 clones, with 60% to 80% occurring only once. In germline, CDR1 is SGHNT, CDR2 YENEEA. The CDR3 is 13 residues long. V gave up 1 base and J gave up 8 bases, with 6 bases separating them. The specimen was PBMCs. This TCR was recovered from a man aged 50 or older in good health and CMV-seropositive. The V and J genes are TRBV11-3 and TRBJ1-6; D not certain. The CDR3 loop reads CASSLVSDSPLHF. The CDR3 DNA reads TGTGCCAGCAGCTTAGTCTCTGATTCACCCCTCCACTTT.